Listed here are 18 T cell receptor beta chains from one sample, sequenced in a study of identical twins. TCRdb processed the 5' RACE reads anew with MiXCR; each CDR3 protein has one entry. The repertoire includes 250,000 or so distinct CDR3 sequences, roughly 13% of them detected once, and 3.5% to 5% sits in the top ten. This same sample was also part of a study on yellow fever vaccine responses in identical twins.

The specimen sequenced was memory (CD45RO+) T cells sorted from blood. Receptors originate from a woman under 30 in good health.

This clonotype has more than one count but fewer than ten. V usage is TRBV7-2 and J usage is TRBJ2-1; 11 bases agree with TRBD2. This CDR3 comprises 15 residues. J lost 6 bases, V lost 5 bases, and 6 bases had no gene match. The germline gives CDR1 SGHTA, CDR2 FQGNSA. The CDR3 spells CASSRLAGWSNEQFF. The CDR3 nucleotides read TGTGCCAGCAGCCGACTAGCGGGATGGAGCAATGAGCAGTTCTTC.

This rearrangement joins TRBV7-9 to TRBJ2-1; TRBD2 matches 13 bases. The CDR3 is 15 amino acids. Per the germline V gene, CDR1 is SEHNR and CDR2 is FQNEAQ (reference sequence). The trim removed 5 bases at V and 9 bases at J, leaving 7 bases unmatched. CDR3: CASSRTSGSGIEQFF. The CDR3 DNA follows: TGTGCCAGCAGCCGGACTAGCGGGAGTGGGATTGAGCAGTTCTTC.

In this sample, this clonotype turned up many times. The rearrangement links TRBV29-1 to TRBJ2-7, with 8 bases identical to TRBD2. Losses at the gene ends were 6 bases for V and 7 bases for J; bases not matched to a gene: 11. The CDR3 is made up of 13 amino acids. Per the germline V gene, CDR1 is SQVTM and CDR2 is ANQGSEA. This CDR3 is CSVGSGGPGEQYF. The CDR3 region has the DNA TGCAGCGTAGGTTCGGGAGGGCCGGGGGAGCAGTACTTC.

This clonotype was picked up a small number of times. The chain uses TRBV11-2 and TRBJ2-2, with 7 bases fitting TRBD2. The CDR3 covers 16 residues. Trimming cost V 5 bases and J 7 bases; bases outside gene matches: 13. Germline V gene sequence: CDR1 SGHAT, CDR2 FQNNGV. DNA for the CDR3: TGTGCCAGCAGCGGCCGCAGCGGGAAATCAGGCGGGGAGCTGTTTTTT. Amino acid sequence: CASSGRSGKSGGELFF.

The chain is built from TRBV12-3 or TRBV12-4 and TRBJ2-5; tentatively, D is TRBD1 (6 bases). The CDR3 totals 13 residues. V gave up 3 bases and J gave up 4 bases, with 9 bases separating them. CDR3 sequence (DNA): TGTGCCAGCAGTTTTCAACAGGGAGAGACCCAGTACTTC. Protein product: CASSFQQGETQYF.

The V gene is TRBV24-1, the J gene TRBJ2-6, with a tentative D call TRBD1 (6 bases). V was clipped by 3 bases and J by 1 base, with 9 bases between them. The CDR3 is made up of 16 amino acids. From germline, CDR1 is KGHDR and CDR2 SFDVKD. The CDR3 coding sequence is TGTGCCACCAGTGATGCGAGGGGGTCTGGGGCCAACGTCCTGACTTTC. Translation: CATSDARGSGANVLTF.

CDR3 nucleotide sequence: TGCGCCAGCAGCCAAGATGTCGGGGTGGGCATCTACAATGAGCAGTTCTTC. It translates to CASSQDVGVGIYNEQFF. The gene calls are TRBV4-1 and TRBJ2-1; D perhaps matches TRBD2 (5 bases). V lost 0 bases to trimming and J lost 3 bases, with 15 bases between them. CDR1 and CDR2 (germline): MGHRA, YSYEKL. This CDR3 spans 17 amino acids.

The table lists this clonotype with a few counts. The CDR3 nucleotides read TGTGCCAGCAGCTTAGCGGGACTAGCGGGTTTCACAGATACGCAGTATTTT. This gives the protein CASSLAGLAGFTDTQYF. The chain combines TRBV7-8 with TRBJ2-3, with TRBD2 matching 12 bases. Per the germline V gene, CDR1 is SGHVS and CDR2 is FQNEAQ. This CDR3 has 17 amino acids. The J segment lost 2 bases and the V segment lost 0 bases, leaving 3 bases of the junction unmatched.

This clonotype has ten or more counts. The chain employs TRBV12-3 or TRBV12-4 and TRBJ1-3, with a possible D match to TRBD1 (6 bases). The V end lost 3 bases, the J end lost 0 bases, and 9 bases lay between the germline ends. The CDR3 runs 15 residues. Here the CDR3 reads CASSLATGSGNTIYF. The CDR3 DNA reads TGTGCCAGCAGTTTGGCGACAGGCTCTGGAAACACCATATATTTT.

This clonotype was observed at least ten times. This chain uses TRBV7-3 with TRBJ2-1, with 8 positions matching TRBD2. V shed 9 bases and J 7 bases; nucleotides not matched to a gene: 8. CDR3 length equals 13 residues. CDR1 SGHTA and CDR2 FQGTGA come from the germline V gene. CDR3: CASSFGGGNEQFF. CDR3 in DNA: TGTGCCAGTTCATTCGGGGGGGGGAATGAGCAGTTCTTC.

This clonotype showed up just a few times. The chain uses TRBV6-4 and TRBJ2-2; no clear D gene. This CDR3 has 14 residues. Per germline, CDR1 MRHNA and CDR2 SNTAGT. V was pared by 3 bases and J by 4 bases, with 9 bases between. CDR3 DNA: TGTGCCAGCAGTGAATTAGCCGGCACCGGGGAGCTGTTTTTT. Amino acids: CASSELAGTGELFF.

The chain links TRBV7-3 to TRBJ2-2; 9 bases agree with TRBD2. The length of the CDR3 is 15 residues. Trimming at V came to 4 bases and at J to 7 bases, leaving 7 bases not matched to a gene. The V gene's germline CDR1 is SGHTA and CDR2 FQGTGA. CDR3 sequence reads: CASSSQRGELGELFF. The CDR3 DNA is TGTGCCAGCAGCTCTCAGCGGGGGGAACTCGGGGAGCTGTTTTTT.

The chain uses TRBV12-3 or TRBV12-4 and TRBJ2-4; the D gene could be TRBD1 or TRBD2 (6 bases each). CDR3 size: 17 residues. The V gene lost 1 base and the J gene lost 0 bases, with 13 bases spanning the gap. CDR3 DNA: TGTGCCAGCAGTTTAGAACGGGGGCGTGGAGCCAAAAACATTCAGTACTTC. Encoded protein: CASSLERGRGAKNIQYF.

This chain connects TRBV10-1 to TRBJ2-7, with D unclear. The V end was cut by 3 bases, the J end by 6 bases, with 9 bases between. Germline V gives CDR1 WNHNN, CDR2 SYGVQD (reference sequence). CDR3 length equals 12 residues. The CDR3 protein is CASSERAGEQYF. Written as DNA, the CDR3 is TGCGCCAGCAGTGAACGGGCCGGCGAGCAGTACTTC.

The chain combines TRBV7-9 with TRBJ2-5; the D gene is possibly TRBD1 (6 bases). Trimming pared 2 bases from V and 10 bases from J, leaving 20 bases between. The germline gives CDR1 SEHNR, CDR2 FQNEAQ (reference sequence). The CDR3 length is 15 residues. The CDR3 here is CASSLHGTPQLGQYF. DNA for the CDR3: TGTGCCAGCAGCTTACACGGGACACCACAACTAGGCCAGTACTTC.

The rearrangement uses TRBV6-5 and TRBJ2-5; D may be TRBD2 (5 bases). From germline, CDR1 is MNHEY and CDR2 SVGAGI. Trimming removed 2 bases from V and 2 bases from J, with 9 bases in between. The CDR3 length is 14 residues. The CDR3 reads CASSYEGIQETQYF. CDR3 DNA sequence: TGTGCCAGCAGTTACGAGGGTATACAAGAGACCCAGTACTTC.

This clonotype appeared a few times. The rearrangement uses TRBV5-6 and TRBJ2-5, with D possibly TRBD1 on 6 matching bases. The V and J ends lost 6 bases and 4 bases respectively, with 13 bases between them. The CDR3 length is 13 residues. The germline CDR1 and CDR2 sequences are SGHDT and YYEEEE. This CDR3 is CASTPGQSETQYF. The CDR3 region has the DNA TGTGCCAGCACCCCCGGACAGTCAGAGACCCAGTACTTC.

For this clonotype: Its ends do not fully match the called genes, so a read error is possible. The genes are TRBV11-2 and TRBJ1-2; TRBD1 is a possible D gene (6 bases). The CDR3 length is 13 residues. Germline assignment: CDR1 SGHAT and CDR2 FQNNGV. CDR3 sequence: CASSIDRFGGYTF. The DNA of the CDR3 is TGTGCCAGCAGCATAGACAGGTTTGGTGGCTACACCTTC.